The rows below give T cell receptor beta chains drawn from one sample of a study of CD8+CD57+ T cells in acquired aplastic anemia. TCRdb reanalysed the reads using MiXCR and keeps one entry per CDR3 protein. The sample lists 160,000 or so distinct CDR3 sequences, around half seen once, with 3% to 4% in the top ten. Sequencing input: sorted CD4+, CD8+, or CD8+CD57+ T cells (not recorded which) from PBMCs. Source of these receptors: a human donor with aplastic anemia. The CDR3 runs from the conserved cysteine through the conserved F or W. Fields, in order: clone size, CDR3 length, V gene, CDR3 protein. The size entry is marked missing in some rows and otherwise reads once, few, many or a size class.

abundance: .
len: 13
v_gene: TRBV18
CDR3aa: CASSPDANYGYTF

abundance: many
len: 12
v_gene: TRBV11-2
CDR3aa: CASSPYQTEQYF

abundance: many
len: 14
v_gene: TRBV5-1
CDR3aa: CASSLGGEGQPQHF

abundance: few
len: 16
v_gene: TRBV20-1
CDR3aa: CSAPSGGSHSYNEQFF

abundance: .
len: 11
v_gene: TRBV20-1
CDR3aa: CSARVGSGYTF

abundance: .
len: 15
v_gene: TRBV19
CDR3aa: CASSIRGTGDSPLHF

abundance: .
len: 16
v_gene: TRBV6-5
CDR3aa: CASSYDRAGNSSPLHF

abundance: .
len: 16
v_gene: TRBV15
CDR3aa: CATSRDTGPTKNIQYF

abundance: .
len: 19
v_gene: TRBV25-1
CDR3aa: CASSPTPGLTSGGTDTQYF

abundance: many
len: 14
v_gene: TRBV5-5
CDR3aa: CASSFGTGGEKLFF

abundance: many
len: 11
v_gene: TRBV6-1
CDR3aa: CASRSLYEQYF

abundance: many
len: 15
v_gene: TRBV19
CDR3aa: CASSIVGRGDTEAFF

abundance: .
len: 13
v_gene: TRBV7-3
CDR3aa: CASSPGLGTEAFF

abundance: few
len: 16
v_gene: TRBV5-6
CDR3aa: CASSFRGYYASNEQFF

abundance: .
len: 13
v_gene: TRBV10-3
CDR3aa: CASSPPGTDTQYF

abundance: .
len: 16
v_gene: TRBV15
CDR3aa: CATSRDPVRAGSPLHF

abundance: .
len: 12
v_gene: TRBV20-1
CDR3aa: CSATRGTLEAFF

abundance: .
len: 11
v_gene: TRBV10-2
CDR3aa: CASSERETQYF

abundance: .
len: 15
v_gene: TRBV11-2
CDR3aa: CASSLKARTNTEAFF

abundance: many
len: 15
v_gene: TRBV10-3
CDR3aa: CAISSDRVRTDTQYF

abundance: many
len: 14
v_gene: TRBV2
CDR3aa: CASTPGRAHSPLHF

abundance: .
len: 15
v_gene: TRBV29-1
CDR3aa: CSVVGTGGAGSPLHF

abundance: many
len: 13
v_gene: TRBV6-2/TRBV6-3
CDR3aa: CASSLRRSSEQFF

abundance: many
len: 13
v_gene: TRBV20-1
CDR3aa: CSAQRRIQETQYF

abundance: few
len: 15
v_gene: TRBV10-2
CDR3aa: CASSESPGFSYGYTF

abundance: few
len: 11
v_gene: TRBV29-1
CDR3aa: CSLVRGHGYTF

abundance: many
len: 15
v_gene: TRBV10-3
CDR3aa: CATPGASSYNSPLHF

abundance: .
len: 15
v_gene: TRBV2
CDR3aa: CASKGQGTSTDTQYF